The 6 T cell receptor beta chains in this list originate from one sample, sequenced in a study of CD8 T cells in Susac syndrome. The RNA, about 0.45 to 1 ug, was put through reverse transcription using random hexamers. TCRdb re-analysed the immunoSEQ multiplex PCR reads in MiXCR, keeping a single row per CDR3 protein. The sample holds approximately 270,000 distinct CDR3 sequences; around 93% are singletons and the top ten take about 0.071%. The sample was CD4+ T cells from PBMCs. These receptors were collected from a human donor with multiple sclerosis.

The CDR3 DNA sequence: TGCAGTGCTAGATCAACAGGGTATCAAGAAGGGGGGACCCAGTACTTC. It yields the protein CSARSTGYQEGGTQYF. This chain links TRBV20-1 with TRBJ2-5, with a tentative D call TRBD1 (6 bases). Germline V gives CDR1 DFQATT, CDR2 SNEGSKA (reference sequence). Trimming cost V 2 bases and J 7 bases, with 23 bases left between them. This CDR3 comprises 16 residues.

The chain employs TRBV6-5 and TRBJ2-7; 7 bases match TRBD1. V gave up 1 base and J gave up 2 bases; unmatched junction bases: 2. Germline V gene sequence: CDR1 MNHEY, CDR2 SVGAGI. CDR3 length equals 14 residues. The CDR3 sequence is CASSYLTGTYEQYF. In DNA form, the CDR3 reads TGTGCCAGCAGTTACTTGACAGGGACCTACGAGCAGTACTTC.

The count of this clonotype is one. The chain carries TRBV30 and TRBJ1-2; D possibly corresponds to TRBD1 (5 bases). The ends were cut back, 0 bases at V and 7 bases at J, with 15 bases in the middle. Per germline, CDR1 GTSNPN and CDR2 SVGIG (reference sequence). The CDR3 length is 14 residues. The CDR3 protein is CAWSVVAGSGGYTF. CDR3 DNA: TGTGCCTGGAGTGTAGTGGCAGGGTCGGGTGGCTACACCTTC.

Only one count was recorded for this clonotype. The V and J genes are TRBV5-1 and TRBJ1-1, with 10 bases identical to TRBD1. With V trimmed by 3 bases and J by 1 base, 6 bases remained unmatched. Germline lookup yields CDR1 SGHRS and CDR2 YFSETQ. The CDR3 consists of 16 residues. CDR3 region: CASSSGQGLRNTEAFF. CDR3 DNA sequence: TGCGCCAGCAGCTCGGGACAGGGGTTAAGGAACACTGAAGCTTTCTTT.

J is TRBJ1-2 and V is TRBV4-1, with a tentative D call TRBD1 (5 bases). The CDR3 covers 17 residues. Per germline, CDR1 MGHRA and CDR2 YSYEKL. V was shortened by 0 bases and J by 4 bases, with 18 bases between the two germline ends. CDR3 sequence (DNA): TGCGCCAGCAGCCAAGATGGTGGGGCAGGGAGCGTCTATGGCTACACCTTC. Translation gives CASSQDGGAGSVYGYTF.

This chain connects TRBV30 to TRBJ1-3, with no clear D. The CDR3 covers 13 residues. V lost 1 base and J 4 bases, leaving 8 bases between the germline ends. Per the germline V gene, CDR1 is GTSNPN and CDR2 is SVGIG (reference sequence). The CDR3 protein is CAWSAAGGNTIYF. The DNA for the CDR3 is TGTGCCTGGAGTGCGGCAGGAGGAAACACCATATATTTT.